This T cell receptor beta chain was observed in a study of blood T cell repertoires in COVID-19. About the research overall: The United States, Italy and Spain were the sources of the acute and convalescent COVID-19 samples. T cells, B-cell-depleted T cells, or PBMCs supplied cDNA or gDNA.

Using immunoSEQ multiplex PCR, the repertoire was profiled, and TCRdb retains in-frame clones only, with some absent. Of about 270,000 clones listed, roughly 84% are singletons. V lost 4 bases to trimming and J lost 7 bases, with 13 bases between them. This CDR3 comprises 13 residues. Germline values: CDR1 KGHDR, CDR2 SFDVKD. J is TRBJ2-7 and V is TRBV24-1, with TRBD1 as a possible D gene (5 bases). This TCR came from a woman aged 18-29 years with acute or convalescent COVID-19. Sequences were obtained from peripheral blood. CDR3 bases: TGTGCCACCAGTGACCCCTTCCGACAGGAGCAGTACTTC. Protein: CATSDPFRQEQYF.